This TCR beta chain comes out of a study of blood T cell repertoires in COVID-19. This CDR3 comprises 15 residues. The germline V gene has CDR1 SGDLS and CDR2 YYNGEE. The V segment lost 4 bases and the J segment 1 base; nucleotides outside the gene matches: 5. Only in-frame clones appear in the TCRdb table, and some are missing; sequencing was by immunoSEQ multiplex PCR. The table lists 93,000 or so clones, around 84% of them singletons. The sequenced material came from peripheral blood. This chain connects TRBV9 to TRBJ2-5; 9 positions agree with TRBD2. The clonotype originates from a human donor in a cohort sampled during active COVID-19. The CDR3 reads CASSPQRGAQETQYF. The DNA for the CDR3 is TGTGCCAGCAGCCCCCAGCGGGGGGCCCAAGAGACCCAGTACTTC. Together with reference TRBV9 and TRBJ2-5, the CDR3 gives the full variable domain: DSGVTQTPKHLITATGQRVTLRCSPRSGDLSVYWYQQSLDQGLQFLIQYYNGEERAKGNILERFSAQQFPDLHSELNLSSLELGDSALYFCASSPQRGAQETQYFGPGTRLLVL.